The 21 T cell receptor beta chains listed next were all sequenced from one sample in a study of CD8 T cells in ankylosing spondylitis. TCRdb analysed the 5' RACE reads with MiXCR anew, one entry per CDR3 protein. This sample has 340,000 or so distinct CDR3 sequences, with roughly 14% found just once. Sequencing was carried out using blood, either unsorted or a sorted T cell fraction (not recorded which). The receptors shown here come from a male donor with ankylosing spondylitis or in good health (not recorded which).

This clonotype was seen a handful of times. The genes are TRBV4-1 and TRBJ1-3, with 7 nucleotides matching TRBD1. J was trimmed by 4 bases and V by 4 bases; bases with no gene match: 4. Per the germline V gene, CDR1 is MGHRA and CDR2 is YSYEKL. CDR3 length: 14 residues. As DNA, the CDR3 is TGCGCCAGCAGCCCGGGACAGTGGGGAAACACCATATATTTT. It yields the protein CASSPGQWGNTIYF.

The gene calls are TRBV20-1 and TRBJ1-1; D gene unclear. CDR1 and CDR2 from the germline V gene are DFQATT and SNEGSKA (reference sequence). Trimming took 0 bases from V and 1 from J, leaving 15 bases between them. CDR3 size: 16 residues. The CDR3 loop reads CSARDKGGNSNTEAFF. Here the CDR3 DNA reads TGCAGTGCTAGAGATAAGGGAGGGAACTCGAACACTGAAGCTTTCTTT.

The chain carries TRBV5-1 and TRBJ2-3, with 7 bases lining up with TRBD1. J gave up 0 bases and V 4 bases, and 5 bases lay outside the gene matches. Germline V CDR1 and CDR2: SGHRS, YFSETQ. There are 15 residues in the CDR3. The CDR3 spells CASSTPGQSTDTQYF. The CDR3 coding sequence is TGCGCCAGCAGCACCCCGGGACAGAGCACAGATACGCAGTATTTT.

This chain links TRBV29-1 with TRBJ2-2, with 7 bases identical to TRBD1. The CDR3 is made up of 16 amino acids. CDR1 SQVTM and CDR2 ANQGSEA come from the germline V gene. The ends lost 0 bases at V and 6 bases at J; junction bases unmatched: 10. The CDR3 loop is CSVEDRLTGRAGELFF. The CDR3 DNA reads TGCAGCGTTGAAGATAGGTTGACAGGGCGGGCCGGGGAGCTGTTTTTT.

Written as DNA, the CDR3 is TGCAGTGCTAGAGACCCAATCAATCAGCCCCAGCATTTT. This sequence encodes CSARDPINQPQHF. This chain links TRBV20-1 with TRBJ1-5; no reliable D call. This CDR3 contains 13 residues. Germline V gives CDR1 DFQATT, CDR2 SNEGSKA (reference sequence). Deletions cut 0 bases from V and 3 bases from J, with 6 bases between.

In this sample, this clonotype turned up many times. V usage is TRBV12-3 or TRBV12-4 and J usage is TRBJ1-1; D is perhaps TRBD1 (5 bases). Trimming cost V 2 bases and J 7 bases, with 14 bases left between them. This CDR3 comprises 14 residues. CDR3 in DNA: TGTGCCAGCAGTTTATCAGGGATATGGGATGAAGCTTTCTTT. It translates to CASSLSGIWDEAFF.

This clonotype was seen a handful of times. This chain joins TRBV4-2 and TRBJ2-3; TRBD2 matches at 13 bases. The J segment lost 7 bases and the V segment lost 4 bases, leaving 8 bases of the junction unmatched. Germline CDR1 is LGHNA and CDR2 is YNFKEQ. This CDR3 has 16 residues. This chain's CDR3 is CASSPGTSGIGNTQYF. The CDR3 DNA is TGTGCCAGCAGCCCCGGGACTAGCGGGATAGGAAATACGCAGTATTTT.

The chain recombines TRBV11-2 with TRBJ2-1, with TRBD2 identical over 12 bases. The CDR3 covers 18 residues. With 4 bases clipped from V and 0 bases from J, the junction kept 7 bases outside the gene matches. Germline V lookup: CDR1 SGHAT, CDR2 FQNNGV. The CDR3 here is CASSSGTSGSFSYNEQFF. CDR3 bases: TGTGCCAGCAGCTCCGGGACTAGCGGGTCCTTCTCCTACAATGAGCAGTTCTTC.

In its sample, this clonotype was seen many times. The rearrangement uses TRBV5-1 and TRBJ2-7; D possibly matches TRBD1 or TRBD2 (6 bases each). Trimming pared 0 bases from V and 6 bases from J, leaving 13 bases between. The CDR3 consists of 14 residues. The germline CDR1 and CDR2 sequences are SGHRS and YFSETQ. In DNA form, the CDR3 reads TGCGCCAGCAGCTTGGAGACTACGGGGGCCGAGCAGTACTTC. The encoded protein is CASSLETTGAEQYF.

V and J are TRBV10-2 and TRBJ2-2, with 10 bases fitting TRBD2. The CDR3 is 16 amino acids. Germline trimming cut 3 bases from V and 1 base from J; bases unmatched to any gene: 2. In germline, CDR1 is WSHSY, CDR2 SAAADI. The chain's CDR3 is CASSELAGRNTGELFF. Written as DNA, the CDR3 is TGCGCCAGCAGTGAACTAGCGGGAAGGAACACCGGGGAGCTGTTTTTT.

A few counts support this clonotype. The rearrangement links TRBV20-1 to TRBJ1-2; unclear D gene. The CDR3 sequence is 9 residues long. CDR1 is DFQATT, CDR2 SNEGSKA, per germline (reference sequence). Between the trimmed V and J ends, which lost 6 bases and 2 bases, there was a span of 1 base. For the CDR3, the DNA is TGCAGTGCGAACTATGGCTACACCTTC. This codes for CSANYGYTF.

This clonotype turned up a few times. This chain connects TRBV19 to TRBJ1-5; unclear D gene. This CDR3 is built from 13 residues. CDR1 and CDR2 from the germline V gene are LNHDA and SQIVND (reference sequence). V was trimmed by 7 bases and J by 1 base, leaving 8 bases between them. CDR3 DNA sequence: TGTGCCAGTACTTTCGCGAGCAATCAGCCCCAGCATTTT. It translates to CASTFASNQPQHF.

This clonotype appeared a few times. The chain joins TRBV12-3 or TRBV12-4 to TRBJ2-5, with TRBD2 matching over 8 bases. This CDR3 has 16 residues. V trimming: 3 bases; J trimming: 5 bases; junction bases outside the gene matches: 11. The CDR3 DNA sequence: TGTGCCAGCAGTTTCCCGGGACCCCCGGGAGGGGAGACCCAGTACTTC. This encodes CASSFPGPPGGETQYF.

This clonotype has a handful of counts. For the CDR3, the DNA is TGTGCCAGCAGAAACACCGGGACAGGGTCCGGGGAGCTGTTTTTT. Translating it yields CASRNTGTGSGELFF. This rearrangement joins TRBV7-8 to TRBJ2-2; 9 positions agree with TRBD1. V gave up 6 bases and J gave up 6 bases; unmatched junction bases: 8. The CDR3 extends over 15 amino acids. Germline assignment: CDR1 SGHVS and CDR2 FQNEAQ.

The V call is TRBV15, the J call TRBJ2-3; a weak D match, TRBD1 (6 bases). The CDR3 extends over 16 amino acids. Germline CDR1 and CDR2: LNHNV and YYDKDF (reference sequence). The V and J ends lost 1 base and 3 bases respectively, with 14 bases between them. CDR3 sequence: CATSRVDSRRTDTQYF. As DNA, the CDR3 is TGTGCCACCAGCAGAGTGGACAGCCGAAGGACAGATACGCAGTATTTT.

Many counts were recorded for this clonotype. The chain is built from TRBV3-1 and TRBJ2-6; D not certain. Germline CDR1 reads LGHDT; CDR2 reads YNNKEL (reference sequence). The ends were cut back, 0 bases at V and 4 bases at J, with 4 bases in the middle. The CDR3 loop spans 14 amino acids. In nucleotides, the CDR3 is TGTGCCAGCAGCCAAGATACAGGGGCCAACGTCCTGACTTTC. Translated: CASSQDTGANVLTF.

This chain uses TRBV7-9 with TRBJ1-2; D gene unclear. In germline, CDR1 is SEHNR, CDR2 FQNEAQ (reference sequence). The CDR3 length is 14 residues. The V gene lost 4 bases and the J gene lost 4 bases, with 13 bases spanning the gap. CDR3 residues: CASSWADGPYGYTF. Here the CDR3 DNA reads TGTGCCAGCAGCTGGGCGGACGGACCCTATGGCTACACCTTC.

J is TRBJ2-6 and V is TRBV5-6; 10 bases match TRBD1. Germline V lookup: CDR1 SGHDT, CDR2 YYEEEE. J was trimmed by 4 bases and V by 4 bases; bases with no gene match: 14. The CDR3 contains 19 residues. As DNA, the CDR3 is TGTGCCAGCAGCCTAGGTGGTCGGGACAGGGGAAAAGGGGCCAACGTCCTGACTTTC. Its protein is CASSLGGRDRGKGANVLTF.

This sequence joins TRBV12-3 or TRBV12-4 and TRBJ2-7; 7 bases agree with TRBD2. The CDR3 spans 14 residues. Trimming took 3 bases from V and 6 from J; bases not matched to a gene: 8. Written as DNA, the CDR3 is TGTGCCAGCAGTTTTGGAGGGAGGGTAGGCGAGCAGTACTTC. Encoded protein: CASSFGGRVGEQYF.

The chain uses TRBV7-9 and TRBJ2-2, with D unclear. The CDR3 spans 16 residues. The ends were cut back, 5 bases at V and 0 bases at J, with 13 bases in the middle. CDR1 is SEHNR and CDR2 is FQNEAQ in the germline V gene (reference sequence). This chain's CDR3 is CASSPLGLSNTGELFF. As DNA, the CDR3 is TGTGCCAGCAGCCCCCTAGGATTATCGAACACCGGGGAGCTGTTTTTT.

The chain combines TRBV5-1 with TRBJ2-3; D may be TRBD1 (5 bases). CDR3 length: 16 residues. V lost 1 base, J lost 0 bases, and 12 bases lay in between. Germline CDR1 is SGHRS and CDR2 is YFSETQ. CDR3 amino acids: CASSLTGGTSTDTQYF. Written as DNA, the CDR3 is TGCGCCAGCAGCTTGACAGGCGGAACTAGCACAGATACGCAGTATTTT.